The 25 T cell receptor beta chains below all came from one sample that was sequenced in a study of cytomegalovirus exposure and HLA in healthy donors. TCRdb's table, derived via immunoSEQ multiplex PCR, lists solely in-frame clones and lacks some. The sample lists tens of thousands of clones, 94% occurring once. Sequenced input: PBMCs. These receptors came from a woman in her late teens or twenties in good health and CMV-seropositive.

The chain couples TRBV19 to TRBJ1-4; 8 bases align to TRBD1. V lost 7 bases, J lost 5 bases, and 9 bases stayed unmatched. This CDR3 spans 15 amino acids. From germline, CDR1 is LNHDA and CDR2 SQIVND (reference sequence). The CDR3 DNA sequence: TGTGCCAGTACCCCTGGACAGGGACCAAATGAAAAACTGTTTTTT. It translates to CASTPGQGPNEKLFF. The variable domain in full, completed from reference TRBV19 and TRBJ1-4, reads DGGITQSPKYLFRKEGQNVTLSCEQNLNHDAMYWYRQDPGQGLRLIYYSQIVNDFQKGDIAEGYSVSREKKESFPLTVTSAQKNPTAFYLCASTPGQGPNEKLFFGSGTQLSVL.

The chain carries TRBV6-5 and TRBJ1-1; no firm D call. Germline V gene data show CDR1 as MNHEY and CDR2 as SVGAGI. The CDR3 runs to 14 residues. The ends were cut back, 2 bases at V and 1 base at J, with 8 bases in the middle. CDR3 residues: CASSYNRGNTEAFF. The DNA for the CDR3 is TGTGCCAGCAGTTACAACCGAGGGAACACTGAAGCTTTCTTT.

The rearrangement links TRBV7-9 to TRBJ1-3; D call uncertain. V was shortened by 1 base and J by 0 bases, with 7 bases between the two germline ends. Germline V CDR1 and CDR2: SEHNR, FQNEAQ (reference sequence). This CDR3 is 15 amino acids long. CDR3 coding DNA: TGTGCCAGCAGCTTAGTTCTCGGCTCTGGAAACACCATATATTTT. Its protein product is CASSLVLGSGNTIYF.

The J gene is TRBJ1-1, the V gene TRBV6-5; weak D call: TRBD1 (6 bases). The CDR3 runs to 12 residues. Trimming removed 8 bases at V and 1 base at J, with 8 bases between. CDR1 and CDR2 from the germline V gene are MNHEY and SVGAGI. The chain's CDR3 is CASGQRNTEAFF. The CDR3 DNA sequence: TGTGCCAGCGGACAGCGGAACACTGAAGCTTTCTTT.

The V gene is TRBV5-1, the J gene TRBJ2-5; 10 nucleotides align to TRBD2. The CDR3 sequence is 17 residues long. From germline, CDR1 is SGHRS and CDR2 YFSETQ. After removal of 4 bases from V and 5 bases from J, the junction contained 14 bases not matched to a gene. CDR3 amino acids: CASSPSAGGVLVETQYF. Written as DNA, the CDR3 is TGCGCCAGCAGCCCTTCAGCGGGGGGGGTTTTGGTGGAGACCCAGTACTTC. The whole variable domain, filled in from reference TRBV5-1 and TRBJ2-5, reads KAGVTQTPRYLIKTRGQQVTLSCSPISGHRSVSWYQQTPGQGLQFLFEYFSETQRNKGNFPGRFSGRQFSNSRSEMNVSTLELGDSALYLCASSPSAGGVLVETQYFGPGTRLLVL.

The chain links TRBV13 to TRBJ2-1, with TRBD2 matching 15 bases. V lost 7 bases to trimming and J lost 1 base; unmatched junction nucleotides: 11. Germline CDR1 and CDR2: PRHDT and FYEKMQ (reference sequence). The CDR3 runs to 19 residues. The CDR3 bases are TGTGCCAGCACCCCTCGGGGGACTAGCGGGAGGTTGTCCTACAATGAGCAGTTCTTC. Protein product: CASTPRGTSGRLSYNEQFF.

This chain's CDR3 is CAGLAGHTDTQYF. The CDR3 region has the DNA TGTGCCGGACTAGCGGGGCACACAGATACGCAGTATTTT. The V call is TRBV6-6, the J call TRBJ2-3; TRBD2 matches at 12 bases. The CDR3 covers 13 residues. In germline, CDR1 is MNHNY, CDR2 SVGAGI (reference sequence). The V segment lost 11 bases and the J segment 2 bases; nucleotides outside the gene matches: 2.

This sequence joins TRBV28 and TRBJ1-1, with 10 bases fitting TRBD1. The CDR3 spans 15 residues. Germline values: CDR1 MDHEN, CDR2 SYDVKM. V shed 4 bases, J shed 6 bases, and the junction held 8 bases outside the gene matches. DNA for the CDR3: TGTGCCAGCAGTTGGCCGGACAGGGGGTCCCCTGAAGCTTTCTTT. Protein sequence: CASSWPDRGSPEAFF.

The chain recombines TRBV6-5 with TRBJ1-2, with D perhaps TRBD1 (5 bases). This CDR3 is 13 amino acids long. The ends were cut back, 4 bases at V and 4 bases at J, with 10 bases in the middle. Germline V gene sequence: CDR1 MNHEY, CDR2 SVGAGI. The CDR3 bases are TGTGCCAGCAGTTTTGGGGGGGGCTATGGCTACACCTTC. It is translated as CASSFGGGYGYTF.

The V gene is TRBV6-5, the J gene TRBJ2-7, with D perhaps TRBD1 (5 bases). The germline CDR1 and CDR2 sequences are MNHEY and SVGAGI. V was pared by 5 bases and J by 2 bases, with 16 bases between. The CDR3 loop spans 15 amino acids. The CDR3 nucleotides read TGTGCCAGCAGTCCCCGATGGGCCAGGGCCTACGAGCAGTACTTC. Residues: CASSPRWARAYEQYF.

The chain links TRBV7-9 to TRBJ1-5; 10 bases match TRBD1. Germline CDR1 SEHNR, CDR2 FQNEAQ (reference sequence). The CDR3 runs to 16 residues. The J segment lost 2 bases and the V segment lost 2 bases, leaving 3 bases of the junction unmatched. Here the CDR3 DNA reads TGTGCCAGCAGCTTAACCGGGACAGGGGGCAATCAGCCCCAGCATTTT. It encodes CASSLTGTGGNQPQHF.

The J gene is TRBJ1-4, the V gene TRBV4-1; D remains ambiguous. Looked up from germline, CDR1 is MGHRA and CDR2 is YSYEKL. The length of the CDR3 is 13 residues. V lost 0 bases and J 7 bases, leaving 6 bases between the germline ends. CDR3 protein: CASSQEALEKLFF. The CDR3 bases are TGCGCCAGCAGCCAAGAGGCTCTTGAAAAACTGTTTTTT.

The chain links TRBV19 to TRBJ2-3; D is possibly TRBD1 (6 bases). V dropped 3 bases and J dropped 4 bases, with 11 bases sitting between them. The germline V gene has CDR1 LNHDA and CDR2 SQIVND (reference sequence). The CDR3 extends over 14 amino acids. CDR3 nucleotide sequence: TGTGCCAGTAGTATCCCGACAGGATCAGATACGCAGTATTTT. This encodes CASSIPTGSDTQYF.

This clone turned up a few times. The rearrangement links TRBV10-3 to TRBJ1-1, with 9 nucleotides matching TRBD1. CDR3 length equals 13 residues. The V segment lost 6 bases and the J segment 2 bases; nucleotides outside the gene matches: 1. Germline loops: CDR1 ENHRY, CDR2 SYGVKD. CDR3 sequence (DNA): TGTGCCATCAGGGGACAGGGTAACACTGAAGCTTTCTTT. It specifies CAIRGQGNTEAFF.

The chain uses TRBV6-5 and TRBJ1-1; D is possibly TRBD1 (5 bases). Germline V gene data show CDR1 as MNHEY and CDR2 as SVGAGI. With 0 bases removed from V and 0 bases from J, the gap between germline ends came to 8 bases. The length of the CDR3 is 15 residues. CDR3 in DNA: TGTGCCAGCAGTTACTCGAAGGGGTTGAACACTGAAGCTTTCTTT. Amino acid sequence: CASSYSKGLNTEAFF.

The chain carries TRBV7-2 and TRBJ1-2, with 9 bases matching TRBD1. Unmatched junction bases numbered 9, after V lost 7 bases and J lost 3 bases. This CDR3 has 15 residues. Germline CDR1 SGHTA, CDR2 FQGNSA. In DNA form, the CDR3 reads TGTGCCAGCATGAACAGGGGGCTTGGTCACTATGGCTACACCTTC. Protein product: CASMNRGLGHYGYTF.

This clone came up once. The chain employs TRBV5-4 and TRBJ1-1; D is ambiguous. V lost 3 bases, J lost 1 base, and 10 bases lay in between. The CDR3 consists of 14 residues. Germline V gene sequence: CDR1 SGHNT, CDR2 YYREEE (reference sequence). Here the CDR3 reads CASSSETPNTEAFF. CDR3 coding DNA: TGTGCCAGCAGCTCCGAGACACCGAACACTGAAGCTTTCTTT. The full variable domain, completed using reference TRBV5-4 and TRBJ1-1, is ETGVTQSPTHLIKTRGQQVTLRCSSQSGHNTVSWYQQALGQGPQFIFQYYREEENGRGNFPPRFSGLQFPNYSSELNVNALELDDSALYLCASSSETPNTEAFFGQGTRLTVV.

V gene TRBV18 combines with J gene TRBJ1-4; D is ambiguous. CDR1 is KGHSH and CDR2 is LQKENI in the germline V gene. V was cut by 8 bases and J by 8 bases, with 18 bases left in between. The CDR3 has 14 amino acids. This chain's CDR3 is CASQNPAQVEKLFF. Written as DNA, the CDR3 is TGTGCCAGCCAAAACCCCGCACAAGTGGAAAAACTGTTTTTT.

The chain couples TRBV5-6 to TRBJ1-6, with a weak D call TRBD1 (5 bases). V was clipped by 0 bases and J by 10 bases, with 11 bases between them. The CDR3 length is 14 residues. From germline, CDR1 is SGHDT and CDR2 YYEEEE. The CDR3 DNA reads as TGTGCCAGCAGCTTGGTCGGGGGATGGTCACCCCTCCACTTT. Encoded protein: CASSLVGGWSPLHF. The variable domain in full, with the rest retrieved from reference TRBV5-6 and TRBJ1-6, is DAGVTQSPTHLIKTRGQQVTLRCSPKSGHDTVSWYQQALGQGPQFIFQYYEEEERQRGNFPDRFSGHQFPNYSSELNVNALLLGDSALYLCASSLVGGWSPLHFGNGTRLTVT.

The CDR3 protein is CASSLYLNSESYTF. The CDR3 DNA reads TGTGCCAGCAGCTTATACCTGAATTCCGAGTCCTACACCTTC. V and J are TRBV11-2 and TRBJ1-2; no clear D. The CDR3 runs to 14 residues. Germline-derived CDR1 and CDR2 are SGHAT and FQNNGV. Trimming stripped 2 bases from V and 10 bases from J, with 17 bases between.

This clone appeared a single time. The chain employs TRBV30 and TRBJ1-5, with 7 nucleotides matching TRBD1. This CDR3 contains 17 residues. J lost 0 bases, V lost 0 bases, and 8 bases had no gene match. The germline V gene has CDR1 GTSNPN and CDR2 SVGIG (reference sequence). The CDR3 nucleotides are TGTGCCTGGAGTGTACGGGGGACAGCTGTTAGCAATCAGCCCCAGCATTTT. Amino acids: CAWSVRGTAVSNQPQHF.

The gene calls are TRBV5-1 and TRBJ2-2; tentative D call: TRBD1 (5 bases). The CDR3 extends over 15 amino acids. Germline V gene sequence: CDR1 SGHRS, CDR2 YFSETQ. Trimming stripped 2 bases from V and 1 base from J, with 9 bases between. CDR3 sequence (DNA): TGCGCCAGCAGCTTAAAAACAGGGAACACCGGGGAGCTGTTTTTT. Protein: CASSLKTGNTGELFF.

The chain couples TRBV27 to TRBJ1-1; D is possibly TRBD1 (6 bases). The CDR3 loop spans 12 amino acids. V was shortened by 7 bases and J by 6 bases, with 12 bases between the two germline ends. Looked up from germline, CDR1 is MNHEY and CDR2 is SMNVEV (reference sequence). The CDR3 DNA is TGTGCCAGCAAACACAGGGCCGCTGAAGCTTTCTTT. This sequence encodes CASKHRAAEAFF.

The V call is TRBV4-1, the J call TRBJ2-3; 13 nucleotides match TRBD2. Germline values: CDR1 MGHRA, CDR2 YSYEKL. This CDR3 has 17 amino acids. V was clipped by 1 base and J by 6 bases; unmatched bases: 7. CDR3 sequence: CASSQALGLAGSDTQYF. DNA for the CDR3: TGCGCCAGCAGCCAAGCGTTGGGACTAGCGGGGTCGGATACGCAGTATTTT.

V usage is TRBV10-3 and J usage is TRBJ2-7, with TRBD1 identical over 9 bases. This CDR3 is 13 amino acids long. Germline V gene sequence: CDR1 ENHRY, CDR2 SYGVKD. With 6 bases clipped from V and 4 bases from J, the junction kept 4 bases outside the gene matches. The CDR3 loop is CAISSGQGYEQYF. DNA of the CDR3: TGTGCCATCAGCTCGGGACAGGGATACGAGCAGTACTTC.